Here is one T cell receptor (beta chain) with its context. Its antigen is unknown. This entry is derived from a study of Graves' ophthalmopathy and Graves' hyperthyroidism. At the level of the study: The collection of peripheral blood took place at initial diagnosis, before any treatment.

Broader study findings: A 13-signature model separated ophthalmopathy from stable hyperthyroidism, reaching roughly 85% sensitivity and less than 83% specificity cross-validated. Most expanded clonotypes from thyroid (those above 0.001 frequency) were also found in blood.

The PBMC fraction was derived from about 9.5 ml of fresh peripheral blood. Beta-chain TCR CDR3 regions were amplified from RNA transcripts. First-round RT-PCR with HTBI primers preceded a second-round multiplex PCR. One entry per CDR3 protein results from TCRdb running MiXCR on the multiplex PCR reads. The sample yields 340,000 or so distinct CDR3 sequences, about a sixth seen once. CDR1 and CDR2 from the germline V gene are SNHLY and FYNNEI. The CDR3 is 14 amino acids. V lost 7 bases and J 5 bases, leaving 18 bases between the germline ends. The chain employs TRBV2 and TRBJ2-7; D gene uncertain. Sample: peripheral blood. The receptor was isolated from an adult man with Graves' ophthalmopathy. CDR3 DNA: TGTGCCAGCAAGAGGATGGCAGAGAGAGACGAGCAGTACTTC. This encodes CASKRMAERDEQYF.